This note documents a single T cell receptor beta chain sequence. Its specificity is not known. The data derive from a study of T cells expressing NK-cell markers. General study findings and limits: Whether the expanded NKG2C+ T cell clones recognized HCMV remained unclear. In a handful of donors, dominant CD3+CD56+NKG2C+ clonotypes ranked among the top 10 CD8+ clonotypes. Topping the CD3+CD56-NKG2C+ fraction as well were these clonotypes, in a few donors.

For TCR beta, cDNA was produced by 5'RACE template switching with UMIs. With the 5' RACE reads reprocessed, TCRdb shows one record per CDR3 protein and no DNA. This sample's clone table lists some 190,000 distinct CDR3 sequences. The CDR3 spans 13 residues. The chain links TRBV12-3 or TRBV12-4 to TRBJ1-2. Sequenced sample: blood T cells: a sorted CD56 or NKG2C T cell subset, CD4+ or CD8+ T cells, or bulk PBMC T cells (not recorded which). This receptor was taken from a man between 18 and 69 years old in good health. The CDR3 spells CASSLVELYGYTF.